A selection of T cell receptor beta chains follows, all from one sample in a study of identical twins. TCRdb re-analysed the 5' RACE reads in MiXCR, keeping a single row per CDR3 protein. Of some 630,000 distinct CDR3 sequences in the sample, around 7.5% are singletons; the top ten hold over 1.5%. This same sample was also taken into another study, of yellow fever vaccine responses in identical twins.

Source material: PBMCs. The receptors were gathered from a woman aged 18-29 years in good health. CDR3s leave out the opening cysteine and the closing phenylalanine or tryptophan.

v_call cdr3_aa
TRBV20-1 SARDQGSANTEAF
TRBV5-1 ASSALNDGGGGYT
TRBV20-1 SLSSGRKWETQY
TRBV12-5 ASGAGTDTQY
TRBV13 ASSSIRDRARDSTDTQY
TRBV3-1 ASRPGQGTTDTQY
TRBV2 ASSLAGEGSQY
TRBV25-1 ASSEMPLAGSTDTQY
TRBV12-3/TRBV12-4 ASSSRGWAPYEQY
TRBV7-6 ASSPGTGTDTQY
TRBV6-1 ATGRGDNQPQH
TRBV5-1 ASSPDRWSGYT
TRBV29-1 SVAWGGSGQETQY
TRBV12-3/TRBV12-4 ASSLLRGKNNEQF
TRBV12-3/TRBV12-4 ASSGLAVAEQF
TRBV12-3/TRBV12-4 ASSPQGGGSTGELF
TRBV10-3 AIRDPGTTDTQY
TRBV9 ASSGVGAMNTEAF
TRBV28 ASCYFNTGELF
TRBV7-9 ASSLGQGAGELF
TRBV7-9 ASSSPRGGGYSDGYT
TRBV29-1 SLWAGEINEQF
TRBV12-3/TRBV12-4 ASSPRTGGYNEQF
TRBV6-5 ASSYEGSRKAF
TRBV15 ATSRDLEDTQY
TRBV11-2 ASSAFKAGSDTQY
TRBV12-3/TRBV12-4 ASSLMRTGSSDTQY
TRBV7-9 ASTLSGGENSPLH
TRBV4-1 ASSQRAPYNEQF
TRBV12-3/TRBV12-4 ASSLVGNGYNEQF
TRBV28 ASSLPGGGLENIQY
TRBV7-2 ASSPRAVSSGNTIY
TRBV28 ASSLTGFSYGYT
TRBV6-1 ASSDLQGNGQPQH
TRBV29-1 SVEGRKGFAGYT
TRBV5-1 ASSLVAAAYNEQF
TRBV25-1 ASSLTSAGNEQY
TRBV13 ASSIPRDNSYNEQF
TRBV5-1 ASSYGQNTEAF
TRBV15 ATSRDHGEEQF
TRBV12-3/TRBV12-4 ASSRTGVDGYT
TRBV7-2 ASSLRLGWLDEQF
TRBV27 ASSLSSQNVYNEQF
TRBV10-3 AISGAVETF
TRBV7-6 ASSFQDRARAF
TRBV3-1 TSSPPTSGGRQETQY
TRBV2 ASKWLAGEETQY
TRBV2 ASRFMNTEAF
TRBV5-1 ASSLGGLGATNEKLF
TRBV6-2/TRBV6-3 ASRPQGRAGELF
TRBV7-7 ASSPGLAGGTGELF
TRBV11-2 ASSLTGTENTGELF
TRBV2 ARGVGLTDTQY
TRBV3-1 ASSQVGEEAF